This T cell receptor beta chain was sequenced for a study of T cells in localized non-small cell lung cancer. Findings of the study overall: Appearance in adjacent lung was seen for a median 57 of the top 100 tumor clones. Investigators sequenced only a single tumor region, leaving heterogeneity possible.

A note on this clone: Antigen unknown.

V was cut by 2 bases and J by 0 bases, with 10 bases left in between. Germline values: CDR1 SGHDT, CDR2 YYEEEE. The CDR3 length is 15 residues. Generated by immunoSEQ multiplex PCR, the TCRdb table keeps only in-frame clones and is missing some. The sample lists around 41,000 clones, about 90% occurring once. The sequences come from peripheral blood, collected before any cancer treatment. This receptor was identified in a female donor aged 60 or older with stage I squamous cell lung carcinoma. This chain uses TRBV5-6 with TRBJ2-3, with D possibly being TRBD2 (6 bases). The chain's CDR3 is CASSFAGTSTDTQYF. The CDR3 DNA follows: TGTGCCAGCAGCTTCGCGGGAACTAGCACAGATACGCAGTATTTT.